One and the same sample provided the 15 T cell receptor beta chains below, sequenced in a study of cytomegalovirus exposure and HLA in healthy donors. The PCR was carried out with 60 Vbeta primers and 13 Jbeta primers. Clones were sequenced by immunoSEQ multiplex PCR, and TCRdb holds only the in-frame ones, with some missing. The sample gives about 200,000 clones, 70% to 90% of which show up once; less than 2.5% is in the top ten. The sample was PBMCs. These receptor sequences come from a woman in her forties or fifties in good health and CMV-seronegative.

This chain links TRBV5-1 with TRBJ2-7; 9 nucleotides match TRBD2. Germline trimming cut 5 bases from V and 2 bases from J; bases unmatched to any gene: 5. Germline values: CDR1 SGHRS, CDR2 YFSETQ. This CDR3 comprises 14 residues. The CDR3 DNA sequence: TGCGCCAGCAGACCTCTAGCGGGACCCTACGAGCAGTACTTC. Its translation is CASRPLAGPYEQYF.

The chain employs TRBV2 and TRBJ2-2; D remains unclear. Germline lookup yields CDR1 SNHLY and CDR2 FYNNEI. CDR3 length: 13 residues. V lost 5 bases, J lost 6 bases, and 10 bases lay in between. DNA for the CDR3: TGTGCCAGCAGTCGTTTATCAGCCGGGGAGCTGTTTTTT. Protein: CASSRLSAGELFF. Variable domain in full (rest from reference TRBV2 and TRBJ2-2): EPEVTQTPSHQVTQMGQEVILRCVPISNHLYFYWYRQILGQKVEFLVSFYNNEISEKSEIFDDQFSVERPDGSNFTLKIRSTKLEDSAMYFCASSRLSAGELFFGEGSRLTVL.

The V gene is TRBV18, the J gene TRBJ1-1; no definite D call. The CDR3 runs to 14 residues. Per germline, CDR1 KGHSH and CDR2 LQKENI. V was clipped by 1 base and J by 5 bases, with 11 bases between them. Here the CDR3 reads CASSPQGGSTEAFF. As DNA, the CDR3 is TGTGCCAGCTCACCACAGGGAGGGAGTACTGAAGCTTTCTTT.

This chain joins TRBV27 and TRBJ1-5; D is possibly TRBD1 (6 bases). The V end lost 5 bases, the J end lost 0 bases, and 14 bases lay between the germline ends. The CDR3 covers 16 residues. CDR1 and CDR2 (germline): MNHEY, SMNVEV (reference sequence). The CDR3 DNA is TGTGCCAGCAGTCTGGGGGCGCAGTATAGCAATCAGCCCCAGCATTTT. Translating it yields CASSLGAQYSNQPQHF.

V gene TRBV10-3 combines with J gene TRBJ1-1, with a tentative D call TRBD1 (6 bases). Per germline, CDR1 ENHRY and CDR2 SYGVKD. The CDR3 contains 14 residues. With 2 bases removed from V and 4 bases from J, the gap between germline ends came to 11 bases. The CDR3 nucleotides are TGTGCCATCAGTGAGGGGACACCTTTCACTGAAGCTTTCTTT. The encoded protein is CAISEGTPFTEAFF.

This sequence joins TRBV19 and TRBJ1-1, with D perhaps TRBD1 (6 bases). This CDR3 contains 15 residues. Trimming removed 4 bases at V and 0 bases at J, with 12 bases between. The V gene's germline CDR1 is LNHDA and CDR2 SQIVND (reference sequence). CDR3 region: CASSTGTFMNTEAFF. For the CDR3, the DNA is TGTGCCAGTAGTACCGGGACATTCATGAACACTGAAGCTTTCTTT.

The CDR3 is CASSPSGLAVSYEQYF. The CDR3 coding sequence is TGTGCCAGCAGCCCATCGGGACTAGCGGTCTCCTACGAGCAGTACTTC. The chain is built from TRBV4-2 and TRBJ2-7; 11 nucleotides line up with TRBD2. V was pared by 4 bases and J by 0 bases, with 5 bases of the junction left unmatched. Germline V gene data show CDR1 as LGHNA and CDR2 as YNFKEQ. This CDR3 spans 16 amino acids.

This chain links TRBV7-3 with TRBJ2-1; TRBD2 might be the D (5 bases). The V gene lost 0 bases and the J gene lost 6 bases, with 9 bases spanning the gap. This CDR3 is 14 amino acids long. Germline V gene sequence: CDR1 SGHTA, CDR2 FQGTGA. CDR3 protein: CASSLTGLVNEQFF. The CDR3, as DNA: TGTGCCAGCAGCTTAACTGGACTCGTCAATGAGCAGTTCTTC.

This chain's CDR3 is CASSTPGTGAQYEQYF. The CDR3 DNA sequence: TGTGCCAGCAGTACCCCCGGGACAGGGGCTCAGTACGAGCAGTACTTC. The rearrangement uses TRBV28 and TRBJ2-7, with 10 positions matching TRBD1. The germline CDR1 and CDR2 sequences are MDHEN and SYDVKM. V dropped 5 bases and J dropped 4; count of bases not matched to a gene: 11. This CDR3 is built from 16 residues.

The genes are TRBV5-6 and TRBJ1-2; D is ambiguous. The CDR3 length is 12 residues. Trimming pared 6 bases from V and 8 bases from J, leaving 14 bases between. Germline V lookup: CDR1 SGHDT, CDR2 YYEEEE. CDR3 in DNA: TGTGCCAGCAAATACGGGTCCGGGGGCTACACCTTC. It specifies CASKYGSGGYTF. Full variable domain (missing parts from reference TRBV5-6 and TRBJ1-2): DAGVTQSPTHLIKTRGQQVTLRCSPKSGHDTVSWYQQALGQGPQFIFQYYEEEERQRGNFPDRFSGHQFPNYSSELNVNALLLGDSALYLCASKYGSGGYTFGSGTRLTVV.

The rearrangement uses TRBV5-4 and TRBJ2-1; D ambiguous. Germline V gene sequence: CDR1 SGHNT, CDR2 YYREEE (reference sequence). The CDR3 loop spans 15 amino acids. Trimming took off 0 bases at V and 7 bases at J, with 14 bases between the two ends. CDR3 protein: CASSLEARGGNEQFF. The CDR3 nucleotides read TGTGCCAGCAGCTTGGAGGCCCGAGGTGGTAATGAGCAGTTCTTC.

The genes are TRBV28 and TRBJ2-7, with D possibly TRBD1 on 5 matching bases. This CDR3 is built from 14 residues. Germline V lookup: CDR1 MDHEN, CDR2 SYDVKM. V was shortened by 2 bases and J by 3 bases, with 11 bases between the two germline ends. This CDR3 reads CASSLGAGIYEQYF. The CDR3 region has the DNA TGTGCCAGCAGTTTAGGGGCAGGAATCTACGAGCAGTACTTC.

The rearrangement joins TRBV19 to TRBJ2-1; D perhaps matches TRBD2 (5 bases). V gave up 5 bases and J gave up 4 bases, with 6 bases separating them. This CDR3 is built from 12 residues. In germline, CDR1 is LNHDA, CDR2 SQIVND (reference sequence). The CDR3 is CASSERYNEQFF. The CDR3 DNA reads as TGTGCCAGTAGTGAGCGGTACAATGAGCAGTTCTTC. Using reference TRBV19 and TRBJ2-1 for the parts outside the CDR3, the full variable domain is DGGITQSPKYLFRKEGQNVTLSCEQNLNHDAMYWYRQDPGQGLRLIYYSQIVNDFQKGDIAEGYSVSREKKESFPLTVTSAQKNPTAFYLCASSERYNEQFFGPGTRLTVL.

This chain uses TRBV9 with TRBJ2-1, with a weak D call TRBD2 (5 bases). Trimming cost V 0 bases and J 4 bases, with 11 bases left between them. The germline V gene has CDR1 SGDLS and CDR2 YYNGEE. The CDR3 covers 15 residues. The chain's CDR3 is CASSVDGAEYNEQFF. DNA for the CDR3: TGTGCCAGCAGCGTAGATGGAGCGGAGTACAATGAGCAGTTCTTC.

Notes on this clone: One end of the junction does not line up with germline, which may come from a read error. The gene calls are TRBV7-9 and TRBJ1-1; D is possibly TRBD1 (6 bases). In germline, CDR1 is SEHNR, CDR2 FQNEAQ (reference sequence). The CDR3 is 12 residues long. The chain's CDR3 is CSSNLTGTPAFF. In DNA, the CDR3 is TGTTCCAGCAACCTCACCGGGACACCAGCTTTCTTT.